A single sample is the source of the 31 T cell receptor beta chains below, sequenced in a study of T cell responses to AZD1222 COVID-19 vaccine. Generated by immunoSEQ multiplex PCR, the TCRdb table keeps only in-frame clones and is missing some. Here the sample spans roughly 120,000 clones, approximately 90% being singletons. The sequenced sample was peripheral blood, obtained 28 days after the second AZD1222 dose. These receptors all come from an adult who received the AZD1222 COVID-19 vaccine.

This chain joins TRBV19 and TRBJ2-7; 8 bases agree with TRBD1. Germline CDR1 is LNHDA and CDR2 is SQIVND (reference sequence). The CDR3 is 14 amino acids. The ends lost 9 bases at V and 0 bases at J; junction bases unmatched: 7. The DNA of the CDR3 is TGTGCCAGCGTCAAAGGACAGGGCTCCTACGAGCAGTACTTC. It codes for CASVKGQGSYEQYF.

This chain joins TRBV19 and TRBJ1-4; no clear D. V lost 2 bases and J lost 7, with 11 bases in between. The CDR3 length is 14 residues. From germline, CDR1 is LNHDA and CDR2 SQIVND (reference sequence). CDR3 loop: CASSIRDYGEKLFF. As DNA, the CDR3 is TGTGCCAGTAGTATAAGGGATTATGGTGAAAAACTGTTTTTT.

This rearrangement joins TRBV18 to TRBJ2-7, with unresolved D. Trimming took 2 bases from V and 2 from J, leaving 7 bases between them. The CDR3 loop spans 13 amino acids. Germline CDR1 reads KGHSH; CDR2 reads LQKENI. The CDR3 coding sequence is TGTGCCAGCTCACCAATCGGCGCCTACGAGCAGTACTTC. Its translation: CASSPIGAYEQYF.

The genes are TRBV7-9 and TRBJ1-3; D unclear. Trimming left V 5 bases short and J 4 bases short, with 15 bases between. The CDR3 spans 15 residues. CDR1 is SEHNR and CDR2 is FQNEAQ in the germline V gene (reference sequence). The CDR3 loop reads CASSTRAPSGNTIYF. The CDR3 DNA is TGTGCCAGCAGCACCCGGGCCCCATCCGGAAACACCATATATTTT.

This clone was counted a single time. The V and J genes are TRBV4-1 and TRBJ1-2, with 10 bases aligning to TRBD1. V was clipped by 2 bases and J by 7 bases; unmatched bases: 7. The CDR3 totals 15 residues. Germline V gene data show CDR1 as MGHRA and CDR2 as YSYEKL. The CDR3 here is CASSQSVGQGFGYTF. The CDR3 bases are TGCGCCAGCAGCCAATCGGTGGGACAGGGGTTTGGCTACACCTTC.

The chain uses TRBV3-1 (or the pseudogene TRBV3-2) and TRBJ2-2; 10 bases are a match to TRBD2. This CDR3 is 17 amino acids long. From germline, CDR1 is LGHDT and CDR2 YNNKEL (reference sequence). V shed 4 bases, J shed 3 bases, and the junction held 8 bases outside the gene matches. CDR3 bases: TGTGCCAGCAGCCCTCTAGCGGGGGTGAGGTACACCGGGGAGCTGTTTTTT. This encodes CASSPLAGVRYTGELFF.

This chain joins TRBV6-5 and TRBJ1-1; D possibly corresponds to TRBD1 (5 bases). V was pared by 6 bases and J by 8 bases, with 19 bases between. CDR3 size: 14 residues. Germline values: CDR1 MNHEY, CDR2 SVGAGI. CDR3 in DNA: TGTGCCAGCAGACCCAGACGGGGGATAGCAGAAGCTTTCTTT. It yields the protein CASRPRRGIAEAFF.

This clone has more than one count but fewer than ten. The chain combines TRBV4-1 with TRBJ2-3, with D possibly TRBD2 on 7 matching bases. This CDR3 contains 16 residues. Germline-derived CDR1 and CDR2 are MGHRA and YSYEKL. Deletions cut 0 bases from V and 4 bases from J, with 14 bases between. The CDR3, as DNA: TGCGCCAGCAGCCAAGAGGCCCCGGGGGGCGCAGATACGCAGTATTTT. Translating it yields CASSQEAPGGADTQYF.

This chain joins TRBV19 and TRBJ2-6; 7 positions match TRBD1. There are 17 residues in the CDR3. Germline V CDR1 and CDR2: LNHDA, SQIVND (reference sequence). The ends lost 6 bases at V and 0 bases at J; junction bases unmatched: 8. The CDR3 DNA reads TGTGCCAGTAGGAGGGACAGTTGGCCCTCTGGGGCCAACGTCCTGACTTTC. Translated, it gives CASRRDSWPSGANVLTF. Combining the CDR3 with reference TRBV19 and TRBJ2-6 gives the whole variable domain DGGITQSPKYLFRKEGQNVTLSCEQNLNHDAMYWYRQDPGQGLRLIYYSQIVNDFQKGDIAEGYSVSREKKESFPLTVTSAQKNPTAFYLCASRRDSWPSGANVLTFGAGSRLTVL.

This clone has a single count. The chain employs TRBV5-4 and TRBJ1-4; D gene uncertain. This CDR3 is 15 amino acids long. The germline gives CDR1 SGHNT, CDR2 YYREEE (reference sequence). V was pared by 0 bases and J by 0 bases, with 6 bases between. The CDR3 DNA follows: TGTGCCAGCAGCTTGGGTCCCCCAACTAATGAAAAACTGTTTTTT. Its translation is CASSLGPPTNEKLFF.

The chain recombines TRBV7-6 with TRBJ2-2, with D possibly matching TRBD2 (6 bases). Germline V gene sequence: CDR1 SGHVS, CDR2 FNYEAQ. The CDR3 sequence is 16 residues long. The ends were cut back, 6 bases at V and 0 bases at J, with 14 bases in the middle. The CDR3: CASRRRGISNTGELFF. As DNA, the CDR3 is TGTGCCAGCAGACGTCGGGGGATATCGAACACCGGGGAGCTGTTTTTT. Using reference TRBV7-6 and TRBJ2-2 for the parts outside the CDR3, the full variable domain is GAGVSQSPRYKVTKRGQDVALRCDPISGHVSLYWYRQALGQGPEFLTYFNYEAQQDKSGLPNDRFSAERPEGSISTLTIQRTEQRDSAMYRCASRRRGISNTGELFFGEGSRLTVL.

This chain joins TRBV10-3 and TRBJ2-5; D gene ambiguous. Germline V gene data show CDR1 as ENHRY and CDR2 as SYGVKD. V was cut by 3 bases and J by 2 bases, with 13 bases left in between. The CDR3 sequence is 15 residues long. The CDR3 loop is CAISDEFRRQETQYF. DNA for the CDR3: TGTGCCATCAGTGATGAGTTTCGTCGACAAGAGACCCAGTACTTC.

The rearrangement joins TRBV7-6 to TRBJ2-5; the D gene could be TRBD1 or TRBD2 (5 bases each). Trimming stripped 3 bases from V and 5 bases from J, with 22 bases between. The CDR3 is 17 residues long. The germline V gene has CDR1 SGHVS and CDR2 FNYEAQ. CDR3 nucleotide sequence: TGTGCCAGCAGCTTGGATCTAGCCGGGACCCAGTGGGAGACCCAGTACTTC. This gives the protein CASSLDLAGTQWETQYF.

Remarks on this clone: At one end, the junction sequence differs from germline, possibly due to a read error. The chain joins TRBV2 to TRBJ2-7; D unclear. In germline, CDR1 is SNHLY, CDR2 FYNNEI. The length of the CDR3 is 14 residues. Here the CDR3 DNA reads TGTGCCAGCAGTAAAGCCCTACACAACTACGAGCAGTACTTC. Translated: CASSKALHNYEQYF.

The chain uses TRBV9 and TRBJ1-2, with 10 bases that match TRBD1. Trimming removed 4 bases from V and 8 bases from J; junction bases left unmatched: 8. Germline assignment: CDR1 SGDLS and CDR2 YYNGEE. CDR3 length: 14 amino acids. As DNA, the CDR3 is TGTGCCAGCAGCAAAGAAGGGACAGGGGACGGCTACACCTTC. Its protein product is CASSKEGTGDGYTF.

This chain uses TRBV5-4 with TRBJ2-6; TRBD2 matches 7 bases. Trimming at V came to 1 base and at J to 2 bases, leaving 12 bases not matched to a gene. CDR1 SGHNT and CDR2 YYREEE come from the germline V gene (reference sequence). The length of the CDR3 is 19 residues. In DNA form, the CDR3 reads TGTGCCAGCAGCTTGCGTCCCGGGGAGGGTTTACCTGGGGCCAACGTCCTGACTTTC. This codes for CASSLRPGEGLPGANVLTF.

The chain recombines TRBV7-9 with TRBJ2-7; TRBD2 aligns across 9 bases. Germline lookup yields CDR1 SEHNR and CDR2 FQNEAQ (reference sequence). The CDR3 consists of 15 residues. V trimming: 5 bases; J trimming: 6 bases; junction bases outside the gene matches: 11. CDR3 coding DNA: TGTGCCAGCAGCCCGGAACGGACTAGCGTCCGCGAGCAGTACTTC. Residues: CASSPERTSVREQYF.

CDR3 DNA: TGTGCCAGCAGTTTAGGGGCTAGCGGAGCGTACGAGCAGTACTTC. This codes for CASSLGASGAYEQYF. J is TRBJ2-7 and V is TRBV28; 7 nucleotides agree with TRBD2. Germline values: CDR1 MDHEN, CDR2 SYDVKM. The CDR3 runs 15 residues. V was clipped by 2 bases and J by 4 bases; unmatched bases: 8.

V and J are TRBV11-2 and TRBJ2-1, with no clear D. The germline CDR1 and CDR2 sequences are SGHAT and FQNNGV. The V and J ends lost 1 base and 5 bases respectively, with 6 bases between them. The CDR3 runs 13 residues. The CDR3 here is CASSLGLNNEQFF. The CDR3 bases are TGTGCCAGCAGCTTAGGCTTGAACAATGAGCAGTTCTTC.

The genes are TRBV6-6 and TRBJ2-7; 9 nucleotides match TRBD2. Germline CDR1 and CDR2: MNHNY and SVGAGI (reference sequence). V was clipped by 5 bases and J by 2 bases; unmatched bases: 4. The CDR3 totals 14 residues. In DNA form, the CDR3 reads TGTGCCAGCAGTCTGACTAGCGGTACCTACGAGCAGTACTTC. This encodes CASSLTSGTYEQYF.

This chain connects TRBV6-5 to TRBJ1-2; D is unclear. V shed 0 bases and J shed 7 bases, with 12 bases lying between them. This CDR3 region has 14 residues. In germline, CDR1 is MNHEY, CDR2 SVGAGI. The CDR3 spells CASSYSRRDGGYTF. The CDR3 DNA is TGTGCCAGCAGTTACTCGAGGAGGGATGGTGGCTACACCTTC.

The chain links TRBV6-2 or TRBV6-3 to TRBJ1-1; D not resolved. The V gene lost 2 bases and the J gene lost 3 bases, with 10 bases spanning the gap. The CDR3 contains 14 residues. Germline loops: CDR1 MNHEY, CDR2 SVGEGT. The CDR3 DNA reads as TGTGCCAGCAGTTACCTCGGGAGGGACACTGAAGCTTTCTTT. It yields the protein CASSYLGRDTEAFF.

The V gene is TRBV19, the J gene TRBJ1-6; D remains ambiguous. Germline V gene data show CDR1 as LNHDA and CDR2 as SQIVND (reference sequence). The germline V and J ends were trimmed by 8 bases and 10 bases, with 3 bases remaining between them. The CDR3 has 9 residues. The DNA for the CDR3 is TGTGCCAGTGGCTCACCCCTCCACTTT. Its protein is CASGSPLHF. The full variable domain, completed using reference TRBV19 and TRBJ1-6, is DGGITQSPKYLFRKEGQNVTLSCEQNLNHDAMYWYRQDPGQGLRLIYYSQIVNDFQKGDIAEGYSVSREKKESFPLTVTSAQKNPTAFYLCASGSPLHFGNGTRLTVT.

The chain combines TRBV7-6 with TRBJ2-1; 7 bases match TRBD2. The germline gives CDR1 SGHVS, CDR2 FNYEAQ. Trimming took 4 bases from V and 6 from J; bases not matched to a gene: 6. The CDR3 loop spans 14 amino acids. CDR3 coding DNA: TGTGCCAGCAGCTGGGGGGGATTCCTCAATGAGCAGTTCTTC. This codes for CASSWGGFLNEQFF.

The V gene is TRBV15, the J gene TRBJ1-1; no clear D. V gave up 7 bases and J gave up 8 bases, with 11 bases separating them. The length of the CDR3 is 11 residues. Looked up from germline, CDR1 is LNHNV and CDR2 is YYDKDF (reference sequence). CDR3 bases: TGTGCCACCATTGATAGGGAGGAAGCTTTCTTT. Amino acids: CATIDREEAFF.

CDR3 amino acids: CASSPPGGAPNTEAFF. CDR3 DNA: TGTGCCAGCAGTCCTCCGGGAGGGGCCCCAAACACTGAAGCTTTCTTT. The chain is built from TRBV28 and TRBJ1-1, with a possible D match to TRBD1 (5 bases). The CDR3 has 16 residues. CDR1 and CDR2 from the germline V gene are MDHEN and SYDVKM. The germline V and J ends were trimmed by 5 bases and 2 bases, with 18 bases remaining between them.

The chain recombines TRBV7-2 with TRBJ2-3; no clear D. Germline CDR1 SGHTA, CDR2 FQGNSA. The CDR3 contains 13 residues. V dropped 5 bases and J dropped 4 bases, with 10 bases sitting between them. DNA of the CDR3: TGTGCCAGCAGCCCCAGCTTTGCAGATACGCAGTATTTT. Its translation is CASSPSFADTQYF.

This chain links TRBV9 with TRBJ2-1; possibly TRBD2 for D (6 bases). With 4 bases removed from V and 7 bases from J, the gap between germline ends came to 15 bases. The CDR3 contains 14 residues. Germline V CDR1 and CDR2: SGDLS, YYNGEE. This chain's CDR3 is CASSPGLLDNEQFF. CDR3 nucleotides: TGTGCCAGCAGCCCGGGACTGTTAGATAATGAGCAGTTCTTC.

This clone was found once. The V call is TRBV7-8, the J call TRBJ1-5, with 10 bases identical to TRBD1. Per germline, CDR1 SGHVS and CDR2 FQNEAQ. CDR3 length equals 18 residues. V shed 4 bases, J shed 1 base, and the junction held 10 bases outside the gene matches. CDR3 sequence reads: CASSWGTGAIRSNQPQHF. The CDR3 DNA is TGTGCCAGCAGCTGGGGGACAGGGGCCATTCGGAGCAATCAGCCCCAGCATTTT.

The V call is TRBV6-5, the J call TRBJ1-1; maybe TRBD1 (5 bases). The germline V gene has CDR1 MNHEY and CDR2 SVGAGI. Trimming left V 6 bases short and J 1 base short, with 9 bases between. CDR3 length: 13 amino acids. CDR3 protein: CASSTTENTEAFF. The CDR3 DNA sequence: TGTGCCAGCAGCACGACAGAGAACACTGAAGCTTTCTTT.

This sequence joins TRBV3-1 (or the pseudogene TRBV3-2) and TRBJ2-1; D possibly corresponds to TRBD2 (5 bases). CDR3 length: 16 amino acids. The V and J ends lost 0 bases and 5 bases respectively, with 14 bases between them. The germline gives CDR1 LGHDT, CDR2 YNNKEL (reference sequence). The CDR3 loop is CASSQDRWETNNEQFF. The CDR3 nucleotides read TGTGCCAGCAGCCAAGATAGGTGGGAGACAAACAATGAGCAGTTCTTC.